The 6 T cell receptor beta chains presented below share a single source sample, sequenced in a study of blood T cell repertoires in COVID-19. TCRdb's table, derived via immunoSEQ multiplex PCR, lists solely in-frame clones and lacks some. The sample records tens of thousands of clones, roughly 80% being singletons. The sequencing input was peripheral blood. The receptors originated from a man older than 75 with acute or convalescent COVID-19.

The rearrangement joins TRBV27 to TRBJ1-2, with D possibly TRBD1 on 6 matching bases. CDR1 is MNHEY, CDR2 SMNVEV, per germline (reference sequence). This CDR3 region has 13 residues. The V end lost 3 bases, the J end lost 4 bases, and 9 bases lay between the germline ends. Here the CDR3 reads CASSFGTSYGYTF. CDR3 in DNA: TGTGCCAGCAGTTTCGGGACAAGCTATGGCTACACCTTC.

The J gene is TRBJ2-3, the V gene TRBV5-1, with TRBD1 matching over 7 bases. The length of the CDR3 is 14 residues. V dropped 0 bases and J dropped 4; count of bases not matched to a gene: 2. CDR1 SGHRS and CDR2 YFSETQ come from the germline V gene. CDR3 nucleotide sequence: TGCGCCAGCAGCTTGGGACAGGGAGCAGATACGCAGTATTTT. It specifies CASSLGQGADTQYF.

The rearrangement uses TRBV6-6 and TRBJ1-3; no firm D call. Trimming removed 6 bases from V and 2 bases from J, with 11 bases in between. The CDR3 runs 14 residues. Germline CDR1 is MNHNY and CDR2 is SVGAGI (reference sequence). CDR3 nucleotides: TGTGCCAGCAGCCCCGCGGGAGCTGGAAACACCATATATTTT. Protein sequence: CASSPAGAGNTIYF.

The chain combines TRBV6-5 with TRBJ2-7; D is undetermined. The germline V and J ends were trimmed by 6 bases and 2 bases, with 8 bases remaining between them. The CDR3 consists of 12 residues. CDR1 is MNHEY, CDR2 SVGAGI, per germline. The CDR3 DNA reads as TGTGCCAGCAGGGGCGACACCTACGAGCAGTACTTC. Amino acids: CASRGDTYEQYF.

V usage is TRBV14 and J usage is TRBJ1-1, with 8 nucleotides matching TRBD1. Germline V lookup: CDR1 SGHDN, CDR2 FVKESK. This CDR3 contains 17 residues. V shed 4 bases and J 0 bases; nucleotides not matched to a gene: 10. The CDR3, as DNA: TGTGCCAGCAGCCTTCGTCCCGGGACAGGTTTGAACACTGAAGCTTTCTTT. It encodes CASSLRPGTGLNTEAFF.

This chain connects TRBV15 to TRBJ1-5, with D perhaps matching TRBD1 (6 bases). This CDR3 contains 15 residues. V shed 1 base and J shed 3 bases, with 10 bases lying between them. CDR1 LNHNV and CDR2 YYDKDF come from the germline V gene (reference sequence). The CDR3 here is CATSRAQGINQPQHF. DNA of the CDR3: TGTGCCACCAGCAGAGCTCAGGGGATCAATCAGCCCCAGCATTTT.